The 4 T cell receptor beta chains below were found in one sample sequenced in a study of blood T cells in healthy people across ages. Next came a second PCR, run for 7 to 11 cycles, which used a sample-barcoded 5' primer along with a J-beta primer mix. From the 5' RACE reads, TCRdb called clonotypes with MiXCR, one entry per CDR3 protein. In the table there are some 710,000 distinct CDR3 sequences, less than 60% of which are singletons. The sample comprised blood. These receptors all come from a man older than 75 in good health.

On this clonotype: The junction differs from germline at one of its ends, possibly a read error. V usage is TRBV12-3 or TRBV12-4 and J usage is TRBJ2-1; 9 bases are shared with TRBD1. This CDR3 is built from 15 residues. The CDR3 bases are TGTGTCAGCAGTTTGACAGGGGGTACCTACAATGAGCAGTGCTTC. Translated, it gives CVSSLTGGTYNEQCF.

The chain recombines TRBV29-1 with TRBJ2-7, with a weak D call TRBD2 (6 bases). There are 18 residues in the CDR3. The germline V and J ends were trimmed by 3 bases and 0 bases, with 24 bases remaining between them. Germline V gene sequence: CDR1 SQVTM, CDR2 ANQGSEA. CDR3: CSVEGRAGMAGISYEQYF. CDR3 in DNA: TGCAGCGTTGAGGGCAGGGCCGGGATGGCGGGGATCTCCTACGAGCAGTACTTC.

About this clonotype itself: A read error may produce the germline difference seen at one junction end. The rearrangement uses TRBV18 and TRBJ2-1; 8 bases are shared with TRBD2. The J call may be faulty, since TRBJ2-7 better matches the DNA end. Germline V gene sequence: CDR1 KGHSH, CDR2 LQKENI. This CDR3 is built from 16 residues. CDR3 coding DNA: TGTGCCAGCACACCACCAAGCGGGAGTTTCTACAATGAGCAGTACTTC. Translated: CASTPPSGSFYNEQYF.

Of note for this clonotype: Given a much more abundant clone one base away, this may be a read error. The chain combines TRBV27 with TRBJ1-1; TRBD1 might be the D (5 bases). CDR1 MNHEY and CDR2 SMNVEV come from the germline V gene (reference sequence). Trimming pared 6 bases from V and 1 base from J, leaving 15 bases between. The CDR3 extends over 15 amino acids. CDR3 nucleotides: TGTGCCAGCAGACCAGCGAGGGGCACGAACACTGAAGCTTTCTTT. This gives the protein CASRPARGTNTEAFF.